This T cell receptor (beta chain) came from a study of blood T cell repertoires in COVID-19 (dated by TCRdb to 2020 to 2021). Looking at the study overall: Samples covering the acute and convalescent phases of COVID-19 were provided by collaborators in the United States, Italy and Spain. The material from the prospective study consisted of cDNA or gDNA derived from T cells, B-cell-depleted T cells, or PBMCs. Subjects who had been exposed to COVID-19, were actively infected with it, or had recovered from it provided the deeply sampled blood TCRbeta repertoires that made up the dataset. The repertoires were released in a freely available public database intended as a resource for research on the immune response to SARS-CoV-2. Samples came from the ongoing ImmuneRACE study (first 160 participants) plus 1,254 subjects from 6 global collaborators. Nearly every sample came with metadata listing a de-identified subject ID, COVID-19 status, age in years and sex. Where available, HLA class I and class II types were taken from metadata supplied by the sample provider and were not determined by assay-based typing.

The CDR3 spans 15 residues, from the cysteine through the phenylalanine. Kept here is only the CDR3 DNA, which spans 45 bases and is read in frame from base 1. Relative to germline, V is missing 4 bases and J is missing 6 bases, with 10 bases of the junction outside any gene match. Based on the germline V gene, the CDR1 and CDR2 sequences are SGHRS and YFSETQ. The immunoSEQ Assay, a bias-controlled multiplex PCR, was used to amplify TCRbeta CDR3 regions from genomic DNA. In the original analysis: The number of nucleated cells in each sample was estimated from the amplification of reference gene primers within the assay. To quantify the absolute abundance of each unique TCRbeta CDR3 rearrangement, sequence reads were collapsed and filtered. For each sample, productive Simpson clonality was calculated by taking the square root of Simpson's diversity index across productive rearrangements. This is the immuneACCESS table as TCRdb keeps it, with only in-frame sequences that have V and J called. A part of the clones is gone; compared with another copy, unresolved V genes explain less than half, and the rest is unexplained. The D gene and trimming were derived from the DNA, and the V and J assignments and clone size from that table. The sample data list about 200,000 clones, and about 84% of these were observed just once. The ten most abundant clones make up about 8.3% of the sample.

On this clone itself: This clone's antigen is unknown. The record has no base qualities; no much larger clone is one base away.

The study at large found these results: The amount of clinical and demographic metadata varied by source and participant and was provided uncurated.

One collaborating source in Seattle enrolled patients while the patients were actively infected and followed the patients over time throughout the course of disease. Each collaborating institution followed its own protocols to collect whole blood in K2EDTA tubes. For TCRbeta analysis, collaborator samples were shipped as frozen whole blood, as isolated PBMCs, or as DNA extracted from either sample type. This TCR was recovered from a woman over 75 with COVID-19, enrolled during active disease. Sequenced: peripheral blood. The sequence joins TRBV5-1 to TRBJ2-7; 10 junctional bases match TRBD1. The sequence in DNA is TGCGCCAGCAGCCAAACCGGGACAGGGGCGGGCGAGCAGTACTTC. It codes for CASSQTGTGAGEQYF.